Following are 24 T cell receptor beta chains from one sample sequenced in a study of cytomegalovirus exposure and HLA in healthy donors. PCR primers comprised 60 Vbeta and 13 Jbeta primers. Profiled with immunoSEQ multiplex PCR; TCRdb holds only in-frame clones, not every one. The listing records around 100,000 clones. The source material was PBMCs. The receptors originated from a man between 50 and 59 years old in good health and CMV-seronegative.

CDR3 nucleotide sequence: TGTGCCAGCAGCTTCTTTATATCAGGGGCCGTGGACTATGGCTACACCTTC. This sequence encodes CASSFFISGAVDYGYTF. The chain joins TRBV5-6 to TRBJ1-2; D possibly corresponds to TRBD1 (6 bases). Germline V gives CDR1 SGHDT, CDR2 YYEEEE. The V end lost 2 bases, the J end lost 3 bases, and 20 bases lay between the germline ends. The CDR3 runs 17 residues.

DNA of the CDR3: TGTGCTAGTGGTTTGTCCCGGACAGGGCCCATGCTCACAGATACGCAGTATTTT. Encoded protein: CASGLSRTGPMLTDTQYF. V is TRBV12-5 and J is TRBJ2-3; 8 bases agree with TRBD1. There are 18 residues in the CDR3. CDR1 is LGHNT and CDR2 is FRNRAP in the germline V gene. V gave up 2 bases and J gave up 2 bases; unmatched junction bases: 12.

V is TRBV19 and J is TRBJ1-2, with no clear D. The CDR3 consists of 13 residues. Germline loops: CDR1 LNHDA, CDR2 SQIVND (reference sequence). Trimming cost V 3 bases and J 6 bases, with 11 bases left between them. CDR3 in amino acids: CASSILAADGYTF. CDR3 nucleotide sequence: TGTGCCAGTAGTATCTTAGCAGCGGATGGCTACACCTTC.

The gene calls are TRBV5-1 and TRBJ1-1, with 7 bases aligning to TRBD1. CDR3 length: 15 residues. From germline, CDR1 is SGHRS and CDR2 YFSETQ. The ends lost 2 bases at V and 1 base at J; junction bases unmatched: 5. CDR3 DNA sequence: TGCGCCAGCAGCTTCTCCGGGACAGAGAACACTGAAGCTTTCTTT. Its translation: CASSFSGTENTEAFF.

The chain combines TRBV5-4 with TRBJ2-6; D is possibly TRBD1 (5 bases). This CDR3 is 18 amino acids long. With 1 base removed from V and 2 bases from J, the gap between germline ends came to 16 bases. Per germline, CDR1 SGHNT and CDR2 YYREEE (reference sequence). This CDR3 is CASSLKTATATGANVLTF. For the CDR3, the DNA is TGTGCCAGCAGCTTGAAGACAGCGACTGCTACTGGGGCCAACGTCCTGACTTTC. Full variable domain (rest looked up from reference TRBV5-4 and TRBJ2-6): ETGVTQSPTHLIKTRGQQVTLRCSSQSGHNTVSWYQQALGQGPQFIFQYYREEENGRGNFPPRFSGLQFPNYSSELNVNALELDDSALYLCASSLKTATATGANVLTFGAGSRLTVL.

The chain employs TRBV18 and TRBJ2-4; TRBD1 matches 7 bases. V shed 4 bases and J 8 bases; nucleotides not matched to a gene: 14. In germline, CDR1 is KGHSH, CDR2 LQKENI. The CDR3 covers 16 residues. The CDR3 here is CASSRSTGYPLDIQYF. DNA of the CDR3: TGTGCCAGCTCACGATCGACAGGGTACCCTTTGGACATTCAGTACTTC.

V gene TRBV13 combines with J gene TRBJ1-1, with 8 nucleotides matching TRBD1. The CDR3 contains 16 residues. Germline V lookup: CDR1 PRHDT, CDR2 FYEKMQ (reference sequence). The V and J ends lost 0 bases and 0 bases, in that order; junction bases with no gene match: 3. CDR3 amino acids: CASSLGQGAVNTEAFF. The CDR3 region has the DNA TGTGCCAGCAGCTTAGGCCAGGGGGCCGTGAACACTGAAGCTTTCTTT.

The gene calls are TRBV5-6 and TRBJ1-2; no reliable D call. The germline V gene encodes CDR1 SGHDT and CDR2 YYEEEE. This CDR3 is built from 14 residues. V was trimmed by 1 base and J by 4 bases, leaving 11 bases between them. The CDR3 nucleotides are TGTGCCAGCAGCTTGTTTTCGGCGGGCTATGGCTACACCTTC. Encoded protein: CASSLFSAGYGYTF.

The chain carries TRBV6-1 and TRBJ2-1; D perhaps matches TRBD1 (6 bases). In germline, CDR1 is MNHNS, CDR2 SASEGT. The CDR3 totals 13 residues. Trimming pared 8 bases from V and 2 bases from J, leaving 10 bases between. Here the CDR3 reads CASRQATYNEQFF. CDR3 coding DNA: TGTGCCAGCCGACAGGCTACCTACAATGAGCAGTTCTTC.

V is TRBV9 and J is TRBJ2-4; D not certain. CDR3 size: 14 residues. Germline lookup yields CDR1 SGDLS and CDR2 YYNGEE. V was pared by 0 bases and J by 7 bases, with 11 bases between. Written as DNA, the CDR3 is TGTGCCAGCAGCGTAGGGTCAGGATCGAACATTCAGTACTTC. This encodes CASSVGSGSNIQYF.

The rearrangement links TRBV18 to TRBJ2-5; 8 nucleotides align to TRBD1. The CDR3 consists of 14 residues. Germline loops: CDR1 KGHSH, CDR2 LQKENI. J gave up 1 base and V 5 bases, and 3 bases lay outside the gene matches. Written as DNA, the CDR3 is TGTGCCAGCTCATCCGGACAGGGCCAAGAGACCCAGTACTTC. Translating gives CASSSGQGQETQYF.

The chain carries TRBV19 and TRBJ2-4; 11 bases line up with TRBD1. The CDR3 is made up of 17 amino acids. V lost 4 bases to trimming and J lost 2 bases; unmatched junction nucleotides: 7. Germline CDR1 is LNHDA and CDR2 is SQIVND (reference sequence). The CDR3 DNA sequence: TGTGCCAGTAGTACCCCTGGACAGGGGGCGACCAAAAACATTCAGTACTTC. Its protein product is CASSTPGQGATKNIQYF.

The chain recombines TRBV30 with TRBJ1-1, with 7 bases aligning to TRBD1. The CDR3 spans 13 residues. V was clipped by 3 bases and J by 0 bases; unmatched bases: 1. Germline V gene sequence: CDR1 GTSNPN, CDR2 SVGIG (reference sequence). DNA of the CDR3: TGTGCCTGGAGCGGACAGGTGAACACTGAAGCTTTCTTT. It yields the protein CAWSGQVNTEAFF.

The chain uses TRBV27 and TRBJ1-1, with no clear D. Germline CDR1 reads MNHEY; CDR2 reads SMNVEV (reference sequence). With 6 bases removed from V and 5 bases from J, the gap between germline ends came to 16 bases. The CDR3 consists of 14 residues. CDR3 protein: CASRHLRDRTEAFF. The CDR3 region has the DNA TGTGCCAGCAGACACCTCCGGGATCGGACTGAAGCTTTCTTT.

The V and J genes are TRBV5-5 and TRBJ2-7; 11 nucleotides match TRBD2. The CDR3 length is 16 residues. Germline V gene sequence: CDR1 SGHKS, CDR2 YYEKEE (reference sequence). The V and J ends lost 3 bases and 1 base, in that order; junction bases with no gene match: 6. The CDR3 DNA follows: TGTGCCAGCAGCTCCCTTAGCGGGGGGGGTTCCTACGAGCAGTACTTC. Amino acid sequence: CASSSLSGGGSYEQYF.

The rearrangement links TRBV4-1 to TRBJ1-4, with unresolved D. The CDR3 loop spans 15 amino acids. The germline gives CDR1 MGHRA, CDR2 YSYEKL. V was clipped by 1 base and J by 7 bases, with 13 bases between them. DNA for the CDR3: TGCGCCAGCAGCCAAGTTGCCAGGCGGGGTGAAAAACTGTTTTTT. Its translation: CASSQVARRGEKLFF.

The chain combines TRBV13 with TRBJ1-2, with unresolved D. The V end was cut by 6 bases, the J end by 7 bases, with 18 bases between. The CDR3 contains 14 residues. The germline V gene encodes CDR1 PRHDT and CDR2 FYEKMQ (reference sequence). The DNA for the CDR3 is TGTGCCAGCAGACCAGGAGGAACTTTGGGTGGCTACACCTTC. It codes for CASRPGGTLGGYTF.

The chain joins TRBV6-5 to TRBJ1-6, with 7 bases that match TRBD1. Germline-derived CDR1 and CDR2 are MNHEY and SVGAGI. The CDR3 sequence is 14 residues long. The V segment lost 6 bases and the J segment 7 bases; nucleotides outside the gene matches: 6. In DNA form, the CDR3 reads TGTGCCAGCAGCCCGGGACAGAAAAATTCACCCCTCCACTTT. Protein product: CASSPGQKNSPLHF.

The gene calls are TRBV5-1 and TRBJ1-2, with D possibly TRBD1 on 6 matching bases. V lost 1 base and J lost 3, with 7 bases in between. Germline V gene data show CDR1 as SGHRS and CDR2 as YFSETQ. The CDR3 runs to 13 residues. The CDR3 spells CASSLYRDYGYTF. CDR3 nucleotide sequence: TGCGCCAGCAGCTTGTACAGGGACTATGGCTACACCTTC.

V is TRBV4-1 and J is TRBJ2-5; possibly TRBD1 for D (6 bases). V was clipped by 2 bases and J by 6 bases, with 13 bases between them. Germline V gene data show CDR1 as MGHRA and CDR2 as YSYEKL. The CDR3 runs to 14 residues. CDR3 DNA sequence: TGCGCCAGCAGCCAACCGGACAGTCGGAAGACCCAGTACTTC. This gives the protein CASSQPDSRKTQYF.

The gene calls are TRBV13 and TRBJ2-7, with D perhaps TRBD2 (5 bases). The CDR3 length is 14 residues. The ends were cut back, 1 base at V and 0 bases at J, with 7 bases in the middle. Germline V CDR1 and CDR2: PRHDT, FYEKMQ (reference sequence). DNA for the CDR3: TGTGCCAGCAGCTTAGAGAGGGACTCCTACGAGCAGTACTTC. This codes for CASSLERDSYEQYF.

The chain uses TRBV7-9 and TRBJ2-3; no reliable D call. Between the trimmed V and J ends, which lost 2 bases and 3 bases, there was a span of 6 bases. Germline V lookup: CDR1 SEHNR, CDR2 FQNEAQ (reference sequence). The CDR3 length is 13 residues. The CDR3 here is CASSLPSTDTQYF. Written as DNA, the CDR3 is TGTGCCAGCAGCTTACCGTCTACAGATACGCAGTATTTT.

The V call is TRBV6-6, the J call TRBJ2-5; 12 bases map to TRBD1. Germline loops: CDR1 MNHNY, CDR2 SVGAGI (reference sequence). V gave up 6 bases and J gave up 5 bases; unmatched junction bases: 10. The CDR3 spans 16 residues. CDR3 DNA sequence: TGTGCCAGCAGAAACTCCGGGACAGGGGGCCTGGAGACCCAGTACTTC. Its protein product is CASRNSGTGGLETQYF.

The gene calls are TRBV5-1 and TRBJ2-1, with D perhaps matching TRBD2 (5 bases). Germline CDR1 reads SGHRS; CDR2 reads YFSETQ. This CDR3 has 13 amino acids. V dropped 1 base and J dropped 9 bases, with 11 bases sitting between them. The CDR3 protein is CASSLTEAVEQFF. The CDR3 DNA follows: TGCGCCAGCAGCTTGACGGAGGCCGTTGAGCAGTTCTTC.